This T cell receptor beta chain was found in a study of cytomegalovirus exposure and HLA in healthy donors. The germline gives CDR1 MRHNA, CDR2 SNTAGT. V lost 4 bases and J lost 2; bases outside the gene matches: 12. This CDR3 has 18 residues. Healthy bone marrow donors made up the cohort. Donors were ostensibly healthy at sampling, although undocumented immune exposures were probable. Study-wide results and limits: Available immune exposure information covered CMV serostatus only.

In regard to this clone: Antigen specificity is unknown.

PCR was performed using 60 Vbeta and 13 Jbeta primers. Measured with immunoSEQ multiplex PCR; TCRdb has only the in-frame clones, and not every one. Among about 100,000 clones listed, 84% were seen once. Material for sequencing was PBMCs. The origin of this receptor is a woman between 18 and 30 years old in good health and CMV-seronegative. The chain employs TRBV6-4 and TRBJ2-2, with 8 bases matching TRBD1. CDR3 region: CASSVTRTGQVNTGELFF. CDR3 coding DNA: TGTGCCAGCAGTGTCACTCGAACGGGACAGGTAAACACCGGGGAGCTGTTTTTT.